This T cell receptor beta chain was retrieved from a study of radiotherapy plus CTLA-4 blockade in lung cancer. Study-wide findings and caveats: Radiotherapy was combined with ipilimumab, and tumor-derived TCR clones then expanded in blood. Early shifts in blood T cell clones, with interferon-beta, reportedly predicted response best.

With respect to this clone: As yet, its antigen is unknown.

Assay used: immunoSEQ multiplex PCR; TCRdb lists only in-frame clones, some missing. The table includes about 86,000 clones, roughly four fifths detected once. Chemo-refractory metastatic non-small-cell lung cancer patients underwent focal radiation alongside CTLA-4 blockade with ipilimumab. Losses at the gene ends were 5 bases for V and 7 bases for J; bases not matched to a gene: 8. This CDR3 contains 16 residues. Germline assignment: CDR1 MNHNY and CDR2 SVGAGI (reference sequence). Sequenced material: peripheral blood, taken from a patient treated with radiotherapy plus ipilimumab. The chain couples TRBV6-6 to TRBJ1-6; 10 bases are a match to TRBD1. This TCR derives from a human donor with non-small cell lung cancer who had stable disease on radiotherapy plus ipilimumab. This chain's CDR3 is CASSQPGQGSNSPLHF. The DNA for the CDR3 is TGTGCCAGCAGTCAACCGGGACAGGGGTCGAATTCACCCCTCCACTTT.